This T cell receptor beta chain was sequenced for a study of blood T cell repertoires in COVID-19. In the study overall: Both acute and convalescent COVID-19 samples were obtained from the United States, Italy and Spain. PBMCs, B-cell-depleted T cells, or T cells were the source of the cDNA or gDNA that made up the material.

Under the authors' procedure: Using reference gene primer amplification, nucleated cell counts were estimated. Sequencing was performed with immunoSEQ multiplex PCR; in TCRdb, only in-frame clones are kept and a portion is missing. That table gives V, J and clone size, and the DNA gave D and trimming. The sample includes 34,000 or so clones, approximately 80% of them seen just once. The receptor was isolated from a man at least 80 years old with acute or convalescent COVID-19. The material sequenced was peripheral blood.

CDR3 nucleotides: TGTGCCAGCAGTTGGCGGTTCCAGACCAATCAGCCCCAGCATTTT. Residues: CASSWRFQTNQPQHF. The J gene is TRBJ1-5, the V gene TRBV6-5; D gene uncertain. Per the germline V gene, CDR1 is MNHEY and CDR2 is SVGAGI. The CDR3 has 15 amino acids. The V end was cut by 4 bases, the J end by 3 bases, with 13 bases between.